The 23 T cell receptor beta chains given below trace back to one sample, sequenced in a study of CD8+CD57+ T cells in acquired aplastic anemia. Genomic DNA constituted the template upon which TCR beta VDJ and CDR3 profiling was performed. TCRdb reprocessed the reads with MiXCR, giving one entry per CDR3 protein. The sample records approximately 150,000 distinct CDR3 sequences, 71% being singletons. Patients selected for sequencing had displayed CD8+CD57+ cell expansion by flow cytometry. The specimen was sorted CD4+, CD8+, or CD8+CD57+ T cells (not recorded which) from PBMCs. The receptor set was obtained from a human donor with aplastic anemia.

This clonotype was observed once. V gene TRBV12-3 or TRBV12-4 combines with J gene TRBJ1-6; D remains ambiguous. V was cut by 6 bases and J by 11 bases, with 11 bases left in between. The length of the CDR3 is 12 residues. CDR3 sequence (DNA): TGTGCCAGCAGCTTTACATCTCCACCCCTCCACTTT. This sequence encodes CASSFTSPPLHF.

This clonotype was seen ten or more times. V gene TRBV29-1 combines with J gene TRBJ2-1; D call uncertain. V gave up 2 bases and J gave up 6 bases, with 14 bases separating them. The CDR3 spans 14 residues. Germline V gene data show CDR1 as SQVTM and CDR2 as ANQGSEA. CDR3 sequence reads: CSVERATRGNEQFF. Written as DNA, the CDR3 is TGCAGCGTTGAAAGGGCTACCCGAGGCAATGAGCAGTTCTTC.

This clonotype was recorded a few times. At one end, the junction sequence differs from germline, possibly due to a read error. The chain combines TRBV7-7 with TRBJ2-5; the match to TRBD2 covers 7 bases. There are 14 residues in the CDR3. The V gene's germline CDR1 is SSHAT and CDR2 FNYEAQ (reference sequence). The CDR3 protein is CASSLKGRVETQYF. CDR3 coding DNA: TGTGCTAGCAGCTTAAAGGGGAGGGTGGAGACCCAGTACTTC.

In its sample, this clonotype was seen a few times. The chain combines TRBV12-3 or TRBV12-4 with TRBJ1-1; tentatively, D is TRBD1 (6 bases). The germline V and J ends were trimmed by 3 bases and 6 bases, with 11 bases remaining between them. This CDR3 has 13 amino acids. For the CDR3, the DNA is TGTGCCAGCAGTTTCGGGACACCTTCTGAAGCTTTCTTT. Translated: CASSFGTPSEAFF.

The rearrangement uses TRBV20-1 and TRBJ2-5; 9 nucleotides match TRBD1. CDR1 and CDR2 (germline): DFQATT, SNEGSKA (reference sequence). Losses at the gene ends were 1 base for V and 5 bases for J; bases not matched to a gene: 8. The CDR3 is 15 residues long. DNA for the CDR3: TGCAGTGCTAGAGGGGGGACAGGGAGGAGTGAGACCCAGTACTTC. Its protein is CSARGGTGRSETQYF.

The CDR3 is CASSPQPSGVKEQFF. DNA for the CDR3: TGTGCCAGCAGCCCGCAGCCTAGCGGGGTAAAAGAGCAGTTCTTC. J is TRBJ2-1 and V is TRBV7-2, with 9 bases fitting TRBD2. The CDR3 runs 15 residues. CDR1 and CDR2 (germline): SGHTA, FQGNSA. Trimming at V came to 5 bases and at J to 10 bases, leaving 12 bases not matched to a gene.

V gene TRBV5-4 combines with J gene TRBJ2-7; possible D gene TRBD2, 5 bases. From germline, CDR1 is SGHNT and CDR2 YYREEE (reference sequence). V lost 3 bases and J lost 7, with 17 bases in between. The CDR3 has 14 residues. In nucleotides, the CDR3 is TGTGCCAGCAGCTCCCACCGGGATGTAGAAGAGCAGTACTTC. Its protein is CASSSHRDVEEQYF.

The chain joins TRBV9 to TRBJ2-1, with 7 bases that match TRBD2. CDR3 length equals 15 residues. The ends lost 2 bases at V and 8 bases at J; junction bases unmatched: 10. Germline V gives CDR1 SGDLS, CDR2 YYNGEE. The CDR3 loop reads CASSVTSLTVDEQFF. Written as DNA, the CDR3 is TGTGCCAGCAGCGTGACTAGCTTGACGGTGGATGAGCAGTTCTTC. The complete variable domain, with remaining parts taken from reference TRBV9 and TRBJ2-1, reads DSGVTQTPKHLITATGQRVTLRCSPRSGDLSVYWYQQSLDQGLQFLIQYYNGEERAKGNILERFSAQQFPDLHSELNLSSLELGDSALYFCASSVTSLTVDEQFFGPGTRLTVL.

This chain uses TRBV5-1 with TRBJ2-1, with TRBD2 matching 12 bases. Germline V gene lookup returns CDR1 SGHRS and CDR2 YFSETQ. V lost 4 bases to trimming and J lost 7 bases; unmatched junction nucleotides: 6. The CDR3 totals 15 residues. The CDR3 reads CASSGGLAGLNEQFF. As DNA, the CDR3 is TGCGCCAGCAGCGGAGGACTAGCGGGATTGAATGAGCAGTTCTTC.

The chain carries TRBV6-2 or TRBV6-3 and TRBJ1-2; D may be TRBD1 (5 bases). Per germline, CDR1 MNHEY and CDR2 SVGEGT. The germline V and J ends were trimmed by 5 bases and 2 bases, with 12 bases remaining between them. The CDR3 is 14 amino acids. The CDR3, as DNA: TGTGCCAGCAGTCACGCAGGGAGGAACTATGGCTACACCTTC. Translated: CASSHAGRNYGYTF.

V usage is TRBV20-1 and J usage is TRBJ1-3, with D uncertain. The V end was cut by 3 bases, the J end by 4 bases, with 4 bases between. In germline, CDR1 is DFQATT, CDR2 SNEGSKA (reference sequence). The CDR3 has 11 amino acids. The CDR3 DNA follows: TGCAGTGCTAGGGCCGGAAACACCATATATTTT. Translated, it gives CSARAGNTIYF.

V usage is TRBV20-1 and J usage is TRBJ2-7; no reliable D call. Per germline, CDR1 DFQATT and CDR2 SNEGSKA (reference sequence). Trimming took 6 bases from V and 2 from J, leaving 17 bases between them. This CDR3 is built from 14 residues. CDR3 sequence: CSASSVGLPYEQYV. In nucleotides, the CDR3 is TGCAGTGCCAGCAGTGTAGGGCTTCCCTACGAGCAGTACGTC.

The gene calls are TRBV6-5 and TRBJ2-1; no definite D call. The CDR3 runs to 15 residues. Trimming stripped 5 bases from V and 5 bases from J, with 16 bases between. Germline-derived CDR1 and CDR2 are MNHEY and SVGAGI. CDR3 DNA sequence: TGTGCCAGCAGTGAATACGTAGTTCGTAACAATGAGCAGTTCTTC. This sequence encodes CASSEYVVRNNEQFF.

There are a few counts of this clonotype. The V call is TRBV6-5, the J call TRBJ1-2; TRBD1 is a possible D gene (6 bases). CDR1 MNHEY and CDR2 SVGAGI come from the germline V gene. The CDR3 is made up of 13 amino acids. Trimming cost V 2 bases and J 4 bases, with 8 bases left between them. DNA of the CDR3: TGTGCCAGCAGTTACGGACAGAGCTATGGCTACACCTTC. Translating gives CASSYGQSYGYTF.

The gene calls are TRBV5-1 and TRBJ2-3, with D unresolved. The CDR3 runs 16 residues. Looked up from germline, CDR1 is SGHRS and CDR2 is YFSETQ. Trimming shortened V by 0 bases and J by 1 base, and 12 bases separated the two germline ends. CDR3 sequence: CASSLGGVPGTDTQYF. CDR3 sequence (DNA): TGCGCCAGCAGCTTGGGTGGCGTTCCTGGCACAGATACGCAGTATTTT.

The genes are TRBV7-6 and TRBJ2-7; 10 bases align to TRBD2. CDR3 size: 17 residues. Germline V gene sequence: CDR1 SGHVS, CDR2 FNYEAQ. With 4 bases clipped from V and 4 bases from J, the junction kept 13 bases outside the gene matches. The DNA for the CDR3 is TGTGCCAGCAGCTCCGAACTAGCGGGACCATATCTATACGAGCAGTACTTC. Translation gives CASSSELAGPYLYEQYF. Filled out from reference TRBV7-6 and TRBJ2-7, the complete variable domain reads GAGVSQSPRYKVTKRGQDVALRCDPISGHVSLYWYRQALGQGPEFLTYFNYEAQQDKSGLPNDRFSAERPEGSISTLTIQRTEQRDSAMYRCASSSELAGPYLYEQYFGPGTRLTVT.

The rearrangement uses TRBV2 and TRBJ2-7, with D uncertain. The CDR3 extends over 13 amino acids. Trimming removed 2 bases from V and 1 base from J, with 6 bases in between. CDR1 SNHLY and CDR2 FYNNEI come from the germline V gene. CDR3 coding DNA: TGTGCCAGCAGTGAACCAGAATCCTACGAGCAGTACTTC. It yields the protein CASSEPESYEQYF.

V and J are TRBV18 and TRBJ1-1; TRBD1 matches at 7 bases. Germline V gene data show CDR1 as KGHSH and CDR2 as LQKENI. With 6 bases clipped from V and 4 bases from J, the junction kept 5 bases outside the gene matches. This CDR3 has 13 amino acids. The CDR3 loop is CASSLDRATEAFF. In DNA, the CDR3 is TGTGCCAGCTCCCTCGACAGGGCCACTGAAGCTTTCTTT.

The chain links TRBV2 to TRBJ1-6; D unresolved. The CDR3 sequence is 14 residues long. Trimming shortened V by 3 bases and J by 2 bases, and 5 bases separated the two germline ends. Germline V CDR1 and CDR2: SNHLY, FYNNEI. Written as DNA, the CDR3 is TGTGCCAGCAGTGAGTTTCCCTATAATTCACCCCTCCACTTT. As protein: CASSEFPYNSPLHF.

This rearrangement joins TRBV7-2 to TRBJ2-6, with D uncertain. Germline values: CDR1 SGHTA, CDR2 FQGNSA. The CDR3 consists of 15 residues. Trimming left V 4 bases short and J 0 bases short, with 7 bases between. CDR3 loop: CASSSTPSGANVLTF. The DNA of the CDR3 is TGTGCCAGCAGCTCGACTCCCTCTGGGGCCAACGTCCTGACTTTC.

The V gene is TRBV6-1, the J gene TRBJ1-6; D call uncertain. The ends were cut back, 0 bases at V and 9 bases at J, with 9 bases in the middle. The CDR3 is made up of 14 amino acids. CDR1 is MNHNS and CDR2 is SASEGT in the germline V gene. The CDR3 loop reads CASSEAAMGSPLHF. In nucleotides, the CDR3 is TGTGCCAGCAGTGAAGCGGCTATGGGTTCACCCCTCCACTTT.

The CDR3 sequence is CASSTGTGPYEQYF. The CDR3 coding sequence is TGTGCCAGCAGCACCGGGACAGGGCCCTACGAGCAGTACTTC. This chain links TRBV11-2 with TRBJ2-7; 9 nucleotides align to TRBD1. The CDR3 is 14 amino acids. V trimming: 5 bases; J trimming: 2 bases; junction bases outside the gene matches: 4. Germline V gene sequence: CDR1 SGHAT, CDR2 FQNNGV. The whole variable domain, filled in from reference TRBV11-2 and TRBJ2-7, reads EAGVAQSPRYKIIEKRQSVAFWCNPISGHATLYWYQQILGQGPKLLIQFQNNGVVDDSQLPKDRFSAERLKGVDSTLKIQPAKLEDSAVYLCASSTGTGPYEQYFGPGTRLTVT.

V usage is TRBV20-1 and J usage is TRBJ2-3; maybe TRBD2 (6 bases). The CDR3 consists of 15 residues. Germline V gene lookup returns CDR1 DFQATT and CDR2 SNEGSKA (reference sequence). Trimming left V 0 bases short and J 7 bases short, with 17 bases between. CDR3 DNA sequence: TGCAGTGCTAGAGATATGGAGGGCACACACTATACGCAGTATTTT. This sequence encodes CSARDMEGTHYTQYF.